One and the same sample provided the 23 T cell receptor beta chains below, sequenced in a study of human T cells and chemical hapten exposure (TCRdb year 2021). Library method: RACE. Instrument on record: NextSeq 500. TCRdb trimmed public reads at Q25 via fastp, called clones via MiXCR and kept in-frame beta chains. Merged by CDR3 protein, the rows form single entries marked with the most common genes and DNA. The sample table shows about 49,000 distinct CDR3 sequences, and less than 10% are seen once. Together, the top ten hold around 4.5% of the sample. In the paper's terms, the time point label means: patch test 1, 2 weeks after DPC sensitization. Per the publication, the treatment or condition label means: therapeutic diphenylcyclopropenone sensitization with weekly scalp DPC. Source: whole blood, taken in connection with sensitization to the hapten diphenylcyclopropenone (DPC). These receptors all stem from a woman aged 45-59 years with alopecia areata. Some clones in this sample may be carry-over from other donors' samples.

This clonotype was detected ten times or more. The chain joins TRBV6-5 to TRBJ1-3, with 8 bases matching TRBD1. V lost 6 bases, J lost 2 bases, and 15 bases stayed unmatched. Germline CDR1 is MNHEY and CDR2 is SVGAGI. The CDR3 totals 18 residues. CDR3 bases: TGTGCCAGCAGCAGGGACAGGACGGAGGTGAACCCTGGAAACACCATATATTTT. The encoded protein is CASSRDRTEVNPGNTIYF.

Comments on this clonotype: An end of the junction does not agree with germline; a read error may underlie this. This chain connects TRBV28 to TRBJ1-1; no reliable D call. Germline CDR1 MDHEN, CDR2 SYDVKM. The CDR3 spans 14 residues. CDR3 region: CASSISDLGTEAFF. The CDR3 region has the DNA TGTGCCAGCAGCATCTCGGACCTAGGCACTGAAGCTTTTTTT.

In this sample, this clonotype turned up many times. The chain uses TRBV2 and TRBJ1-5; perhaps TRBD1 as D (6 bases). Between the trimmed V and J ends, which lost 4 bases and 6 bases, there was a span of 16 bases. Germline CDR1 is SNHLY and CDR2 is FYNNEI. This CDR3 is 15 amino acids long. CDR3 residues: CASSGLQGPAQPQHF. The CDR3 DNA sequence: TGTGCCAGCAGTGGATTACAGGGTCCCGCTCAGCCCCAGCATTTT.

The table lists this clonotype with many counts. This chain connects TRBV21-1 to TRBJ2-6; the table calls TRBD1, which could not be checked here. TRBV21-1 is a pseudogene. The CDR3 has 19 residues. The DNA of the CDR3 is TGTGCCAGCATCTCCTCAATCCGGGACAGGCTTTTTTGGGCCAACGTCCTGACTTTC. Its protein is CASISSIRDRLFWANVLTF.

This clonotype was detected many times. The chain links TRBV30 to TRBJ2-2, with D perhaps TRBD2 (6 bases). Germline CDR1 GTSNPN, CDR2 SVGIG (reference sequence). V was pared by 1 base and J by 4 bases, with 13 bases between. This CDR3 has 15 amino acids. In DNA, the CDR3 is TGTGCCTGGAGTGCGGGGGTTCGGGGCACCGGGGAGCTGTTTTTT. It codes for CAWSAGVRGTGELFF. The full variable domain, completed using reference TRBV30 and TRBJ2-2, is SQTIHQWPATLVQPVGSPLSLECTVEGTSNPNLYWYRQAAGRGLQLLFYSVGIGQISSEVPQNLSASRPQDRQFILSSKKLLLSDSGFYLCAWSAGVRGTGELFFGEGSRLTVL.

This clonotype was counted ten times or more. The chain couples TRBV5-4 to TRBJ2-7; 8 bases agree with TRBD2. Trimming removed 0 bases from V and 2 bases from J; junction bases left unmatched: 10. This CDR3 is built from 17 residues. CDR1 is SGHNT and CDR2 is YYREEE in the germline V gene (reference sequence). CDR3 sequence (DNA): TGTGCCAGCAGCTTGGGAGCGGGAGCATCCGGAACCTACGAGCAGTACTTC. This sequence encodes CASSLGAGASGTYEQYF.

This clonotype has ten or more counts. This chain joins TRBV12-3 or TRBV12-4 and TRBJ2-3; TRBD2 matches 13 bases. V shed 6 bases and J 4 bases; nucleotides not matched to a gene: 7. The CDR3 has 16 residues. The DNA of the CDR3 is TGTGCCAGCAGCCGACTAGCGGGAGGCTTGGCAGATACGCAGTATTTT. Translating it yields CASSRLAGGLADTQYF.

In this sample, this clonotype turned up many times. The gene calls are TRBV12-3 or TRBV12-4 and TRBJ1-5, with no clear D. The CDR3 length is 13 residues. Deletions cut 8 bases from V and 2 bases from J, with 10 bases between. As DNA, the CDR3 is TGTGCCAGCCAGCGGGCGGGCAATCAGCCCCAGCATTTT. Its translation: CASQRAGNQPQHF.

CDR3 protein: CASSSRSGDVSYNEQFF. In DNA, the CDR3 is TGTGCCAGCAGCTCGAGGAGCGGGGATGTCTCCTACAATGAGCAGTTCTTC. This sequence joins TRBV7-2 and TRBJ2-1, with TRBD2 identical over 7 bases. J lost 0 bases, V lost 4 bases, and 9 bases had no gene match. The CDR3 runs to 17 residues. The V gene's germline CDR1 is SGHTA and CDR2 FQGNSA.

In nucleotides, the CDR3 is TGCAGTGCTTGGGATACCTCTGGAAACACCATATATTTT. The encoded protein is CSAWDTSGNTIYF. This sequence joins TRBV20-1 and TRBJ1-3; unclear D gene. V lost 5 bases and J 0 bases, leaving 8 bases between the germline ends. Germline V lookup: CDR1 DFQATT, CDR2 SNEGSKA (reference sequence). The CDR3 length is 13 residues.

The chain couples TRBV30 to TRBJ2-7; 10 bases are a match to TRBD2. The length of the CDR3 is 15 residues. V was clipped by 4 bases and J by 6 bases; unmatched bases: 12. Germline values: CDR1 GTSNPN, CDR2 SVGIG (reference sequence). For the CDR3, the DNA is TGTGCCTGGATCGCGGGGGCTAGCGGGAGATCCGAGCAGTACTTC. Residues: CAWIAGASGRSEQYF.

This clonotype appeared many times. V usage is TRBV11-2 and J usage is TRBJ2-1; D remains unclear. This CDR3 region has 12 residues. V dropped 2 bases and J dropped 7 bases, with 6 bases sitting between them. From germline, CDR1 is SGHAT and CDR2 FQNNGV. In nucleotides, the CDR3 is TGTGCCAGCAGCTTACTTGGGAATGAGCAGTTCTTC. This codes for CASSLLGNEQFF.

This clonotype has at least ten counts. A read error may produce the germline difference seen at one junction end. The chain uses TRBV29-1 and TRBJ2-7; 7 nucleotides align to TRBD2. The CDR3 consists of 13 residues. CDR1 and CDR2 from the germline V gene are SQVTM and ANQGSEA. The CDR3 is CSVEGLVRNEQYF. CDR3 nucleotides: TGCAGCGTCGAAGGACTAGTTCGGAACGAGCAGTACTTC.

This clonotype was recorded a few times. In DNA, the CDR3 is TGCGCCAGCAGCCGATTCGGCGATAGCGGGAGCGGTGAGACCCAGTACTTC. Translating gives CASSRFGDSGSGETQYF. This chain links TRBV4-1 with TRBJ2-5; 9 bases agree with TRBD2. The CDR3 has 17 residues. V lost 4 bases and J lost 5; bases outside the gene matches: 14. CDR1 is MGHRA and CDR2 is YSYEKL in the germline V gene.

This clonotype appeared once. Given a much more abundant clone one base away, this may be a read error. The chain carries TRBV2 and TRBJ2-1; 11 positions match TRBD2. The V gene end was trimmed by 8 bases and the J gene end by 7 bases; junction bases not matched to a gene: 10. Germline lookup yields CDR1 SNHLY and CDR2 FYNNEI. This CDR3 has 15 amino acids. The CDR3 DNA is TGTGCCAGCGAACGGGAGACTAGCGGGGAAAATGAGCAGTTCTTC. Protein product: CASERETSGENEQFF.

In DNA, the CDR3 is TGTGCCAGCAGTCCCTGGGCAGGGGGCTCCTACGAGCAGTACTTC. Translated: CASSPWAGGSYEQYF. This chain links TRBV28 with TRBJ2-7; TRBD1 agrees at 7 bases. The junction had 7 bases not matched to a gene; V was cut back by 5 bases and J by 0 bases. This CDR3 is built from 15 residues. Looked up from germline, CDR1 is MDHEN and CDR2 is SYDVKM.

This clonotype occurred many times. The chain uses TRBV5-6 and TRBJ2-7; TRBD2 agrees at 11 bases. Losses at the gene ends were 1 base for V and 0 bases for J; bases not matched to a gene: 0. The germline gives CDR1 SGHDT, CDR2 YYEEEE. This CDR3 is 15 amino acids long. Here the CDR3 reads CASSLTSGSSYEQYF. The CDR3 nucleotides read TGTGCCAGCAGCTTGACTAGCGGGAGCTCCTACGAGCAGTACTTC.

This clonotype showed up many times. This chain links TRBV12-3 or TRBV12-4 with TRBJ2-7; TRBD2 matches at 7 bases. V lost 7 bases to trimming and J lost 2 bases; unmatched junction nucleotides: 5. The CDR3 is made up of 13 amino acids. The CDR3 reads CASTSGTTYEQYF. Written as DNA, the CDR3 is TGTGCCAGCACTTCCGGGACTACCTACGAGCAGTACTTC.

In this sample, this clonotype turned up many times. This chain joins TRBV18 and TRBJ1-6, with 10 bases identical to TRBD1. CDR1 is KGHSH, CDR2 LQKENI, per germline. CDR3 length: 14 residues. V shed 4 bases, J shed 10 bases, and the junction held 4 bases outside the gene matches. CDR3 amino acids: CASSQGTGESPLHF. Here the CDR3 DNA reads TGTGCCAGCTCACAAGGGACAGGGGAGTCACCCCTCCACTTT.

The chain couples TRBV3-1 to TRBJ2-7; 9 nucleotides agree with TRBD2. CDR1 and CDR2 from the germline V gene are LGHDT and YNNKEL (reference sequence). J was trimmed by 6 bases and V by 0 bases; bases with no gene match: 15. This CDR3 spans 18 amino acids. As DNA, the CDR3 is TGTGCCAGCAGCCAAGACTTTGGAATAGCGGGAGCTCCCTCCGAGCAGTACTTC. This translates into CASSQDFGIAGAPSEQYF.

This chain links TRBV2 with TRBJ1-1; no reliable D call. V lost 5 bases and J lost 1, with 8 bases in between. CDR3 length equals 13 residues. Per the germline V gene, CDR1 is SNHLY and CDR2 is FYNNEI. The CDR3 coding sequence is TGTGCCAGCAGTATACATCCGAACACTGAAGCTTTCTTT. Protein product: CASSIHPNTEAFF.

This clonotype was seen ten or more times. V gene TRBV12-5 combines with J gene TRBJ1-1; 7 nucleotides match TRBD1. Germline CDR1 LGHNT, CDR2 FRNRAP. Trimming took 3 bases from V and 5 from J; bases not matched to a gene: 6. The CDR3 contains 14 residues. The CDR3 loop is CASGLGGHLTEAFF. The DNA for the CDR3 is TGTGCTAGTGGTTTAGGGGGCCATCTTACTGAAGCTTTCTTT.

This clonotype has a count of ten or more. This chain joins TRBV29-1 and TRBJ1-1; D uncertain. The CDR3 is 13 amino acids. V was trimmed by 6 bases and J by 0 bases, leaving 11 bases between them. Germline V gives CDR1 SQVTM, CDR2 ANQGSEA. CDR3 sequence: CSVVRSLNTEAFF. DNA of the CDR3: TGCAGCGTCGTAAGGTCTCTGAACACTGAAGCTTTCTTT. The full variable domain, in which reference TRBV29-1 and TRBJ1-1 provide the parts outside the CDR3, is SAVISQKPSRDICQRGTSLTIQCQVDSQVTMMFWYRQQPGQSLTLIATANQGSEATYESGFVIDKFPISRPNLTFSTLTVSNMSPEDSSIYLCSVVRSLNTEAFFGQGTRLTVV.